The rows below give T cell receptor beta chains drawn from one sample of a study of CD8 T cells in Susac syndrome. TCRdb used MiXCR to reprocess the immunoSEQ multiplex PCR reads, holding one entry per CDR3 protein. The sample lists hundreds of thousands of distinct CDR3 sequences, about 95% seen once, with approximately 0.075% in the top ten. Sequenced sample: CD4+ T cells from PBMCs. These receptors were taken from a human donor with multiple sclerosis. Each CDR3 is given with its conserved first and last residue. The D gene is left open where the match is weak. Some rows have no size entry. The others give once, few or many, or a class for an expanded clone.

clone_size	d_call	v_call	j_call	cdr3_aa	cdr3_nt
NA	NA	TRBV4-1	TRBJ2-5	CASSQGVRGPETQYF	TGCGCCAGCAGCCAAGGCGTCAGGGGCCCGGAGACCCAGTACTTC
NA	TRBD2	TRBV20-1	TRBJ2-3	CSASDGGAIPDTQYF	TGCAGTGCTTCTGACGGGGGGGCGATCCCAGATACGCAGTATTTT
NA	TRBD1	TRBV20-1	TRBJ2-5	CSAQRGQGRWAETQYF	TGCAGTGCTCAGAGGGGACAGGGAAGATGGGCAGAGACCCAGTACTTC
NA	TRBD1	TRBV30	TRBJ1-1	CAWRPRTGGGTEAFF	TGTGCCTGGAGACCAAGGACAGGGGGAGGGACTGAAGCTTTCTTT
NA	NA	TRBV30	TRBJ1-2	CASYRAPIYGYTF	TGTGCCTCATACAGGGCTCCCATCTATGGCTACACCTTC
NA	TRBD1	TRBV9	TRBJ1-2	CASSPGTGQRYGYTF	TGTGCCAGCAGCCCCGGGACAGGGCAACGCTATGGCTACACCTTC
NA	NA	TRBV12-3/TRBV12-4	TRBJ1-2	CASRGMNYGYTF	TGTGCCAGTCGAGGGATGAACTATGGCTACACCTTC
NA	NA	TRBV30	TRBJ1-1	CAWSPGGTEAFF	TGTGCCTGGAGTCCGGGGGGCACTGAAGCTTTCTTT
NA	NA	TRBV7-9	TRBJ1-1	CASSLQAMNTEAFF	TGTGCCAGCAGCCTACAGGCGATGAACACTGAAGCTTTCTTT
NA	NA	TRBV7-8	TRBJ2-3	CASSSQSLSTDTQYF	TGTGCCAGCAGCTCACAGAGCCTTAGCACAGATACGCAGTATTTT
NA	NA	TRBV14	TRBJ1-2	CASSSLNYGYTF	TGTGCCAGCAGCAGTCTTAACTATGGCTACACCTTC
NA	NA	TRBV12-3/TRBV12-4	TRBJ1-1	CASSPAGQINTEAFF	TGTGCCAGCAGTCCGGCCGGACAGATTAACACTGAAGCTTTCTTT
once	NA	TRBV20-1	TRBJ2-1	CSAPYSYNEQFF	TGCAGTGCTCCTTACTCCTACAATGAGCAGTTCTTC
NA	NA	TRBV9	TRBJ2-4	CASSVEIQGGANIQYF	TGTGCCAGCAGCGTAGAGATTCAGGGGGGAGCAAACATTCAGTACTTC
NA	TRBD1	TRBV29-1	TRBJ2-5	CSLRDSLSKETQYF	TGCAGCCTCCGGGACAGTTTATCCAAAGAGACCCAGTACTTC
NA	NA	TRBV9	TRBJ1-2	CASSVGQGSGYGYTF	TGTGCCAGCAGCGTAGGGCAGGGGAGTGGCTATGGCTACACCTTC
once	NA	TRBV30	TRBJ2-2	CAWSVPSTDNTGELFF	TGTGCCTGGAGTGTACCCTCGACAGACAACACCGGGGAGCTGTTTTTT
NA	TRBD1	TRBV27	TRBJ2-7	CASSPRDSSYEQYF	TGTGCCAGCAGTCCTCGGGACAGCTCCTACGAGCAGTACTTC
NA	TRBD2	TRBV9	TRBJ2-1	CASSPPWVAGVNEQFF	TGTGCCAGCAGCCCCCCGTGGGTAGCGGGGGTAAATGAGCAGTTCTTC
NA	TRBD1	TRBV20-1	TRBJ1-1	CSASHGTGGRNTEAFF	TGCAGTGCTAGCCATGGGACAGGGGGAAGGAACACTGAAGCTTTCTTT
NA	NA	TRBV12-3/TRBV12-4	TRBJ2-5	CASSLVQEETQYF	TGTGCCAGCAGTTTAGTTCAGGAGGAGACCCAGTACTTC
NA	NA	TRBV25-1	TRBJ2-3	CASHEFGDTQYF	TGTGCCAGCCATGAATTTGGAGATACGCAGTATTTT
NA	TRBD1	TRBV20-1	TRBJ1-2	CSATDRARPGDTF	TGCAGTGCCACTGACAGGGCTCGACCCGGGGACACCTTC
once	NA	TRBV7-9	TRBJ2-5	CASSSATRDAETQYF	TGTGCCAGCAGCTCGGCTACACGGGATGCGGAGACCCAGTACTTC
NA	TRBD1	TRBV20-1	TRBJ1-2	CSAPVNRQGQGYTF	TGCAGTGCCCCCGTGAATAGACAGGGGCAGGGCTACACCTTC
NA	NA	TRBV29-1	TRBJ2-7	CSVDGASGSYYEQYF	TGCAGCGTTGATGGGGCCTCGGGCAGTTACTACGAGCAGTACTTC
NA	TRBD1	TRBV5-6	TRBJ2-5	CASRPGTAQETQYF	TGTGCCAGCAGACCCGGGACAGCTCAAGAGACCCAGTACTTC
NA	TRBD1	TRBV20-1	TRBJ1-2	CSAERDRNYGYTF	TGCAGTGCGGAACGGGACAGAAACTATGGCTACACCTTC
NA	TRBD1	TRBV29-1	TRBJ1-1	CSVADRGTEAFF	TGCAGCGTGGCGGACAGGGGAACTGAAGCTTTCTTT
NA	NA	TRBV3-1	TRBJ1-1	CASSQDSGRGYTEAFF	TGTGCCAGCAGCCAAGATAGTGGCAGGGGATACACTGAAGCTTTCTTT
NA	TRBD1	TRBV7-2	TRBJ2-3	CASSSSPTGGSSTDTQYF	TGTGCCAGCAGCTCCTCCCCTACAGGGGGCTCTAGCACAGATACGCAGTATTTT
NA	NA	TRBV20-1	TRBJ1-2	CSARDGGAATNYGYTF	TGCAGTGCTAGAGATGGGGGGGCCGCGACTAACTATGGCTACACCTTC
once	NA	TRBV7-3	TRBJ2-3	CASSSNGGDTQYF	TGTGCCAGCAGCTCGAATGGGGGGGATACGCAGTATTTT
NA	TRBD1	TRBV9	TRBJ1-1	CASSSRQGNMNTEAFF	TGTGCCAGCAGCTCACGACAGGGGAACATGAACACTGAAGCTTTCTTT
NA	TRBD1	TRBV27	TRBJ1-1	CASSPTRGTGYGFF	TGTGCCAGCAGTCCGACTCGCGGGACAGGGTATGGTTTCTTT
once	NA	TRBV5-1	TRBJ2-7	CASSLDNEQYF	TGCGCCAGCAGCCTCGACAACGAGCAGTACTTC
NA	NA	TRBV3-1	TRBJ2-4	CASSQSGVGNIQYF	TGTGCCAGCAGCCAATCCGGGGTCGGAAACATTCAGTACTTC
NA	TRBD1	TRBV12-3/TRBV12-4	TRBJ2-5	CASSSDRAGTQYF	TGTGCCAGCAGTTCCGACAGGGCAGGGACCCAGTACTTC
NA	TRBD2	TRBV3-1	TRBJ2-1	CASSQGGLAGRVEQFF	TGTGCCAGCAGCCAAGGGGGACTAGCGGGGCGAGTCGAGCAGTTCTTC